This T cell receptor (beta chain) derives from a study of vaccination and CD4 T cells after COVID-19. Study summary: Comprising six males and four females, the convalescent participants counted two Hispanic individuals among them.

About this clonotype: Its antigen is undetermined.

Oncomine TCR Beta short-read sequencing was applied to DNA from cultured CD4+ T cells. CD4+ T cells were cultured, and genomic DNA was extracted from them. TCRdb reprocessed the PCR reads via MiXCR and lists one record per CDR3 protein. Of approximately 13,000 distinct CDR3 sequences in the sample, about 55% were seen once. The treatment here: approximately nine-day PBMC culture with coronavirus spike peptide pools or control peptides (ViraFEST assay). The receptor's source is a human donor who had recovered from COVID-19. The sequencing input was CD4+ T cells from blood, cultured in vitro.

CDR3 DNA: TGTGCCACCAGCAGATTCCAGGGAAAGAATGAAGCTTTCTTT. This sequence encodes CATSRFQGKNEAFF. This rearrangement joins TRBV15 to TRBJ1-1; TRBD1 might be the D (5 bases). This CDR3 spans 14 amino acids. Germline V gene data show CDR1 as LNHNV and CDR2 as YYDKDF (reference sequence). With 2 bases removed from V and 7 bases from J, the gap between germline ends came to 14 bases. Variable domain in full (rest from reference TRBV15 and TRBJ1-1): DAMVIQNPRYQVTQFGKPVTLSCSQTLNHNVMYWYQQKSSQAPKLLFHYYDKDFNNEADTPDNFQSRRPNTSFCFLDIRSPGLGDTAMYLCATSRFQGKNEAFFGQGTRLTVV.